These 21 T cell receptor beta chains originate from one sample sequenced in a study of cytomegalovirus exposure and HLA in healthy donors. Primers for the PCR totalled 60 Vbeta and 13 Jbeta. Using immunoSEQ multiplex PCR, the repertoire was profiled, and TCRdb retains in-frame clones only, with some absent. The sample has about 170,000 clones, over 75% seen once; the top ten hold around 3%. Sequences were obtained from PBMCs. Source of these receptors: a female donor in good health and CMV-seronegative.

The genes are TRBV7-2 and TRBJ1-2; TRBD1 matches at 10 bases. Germline V gene sequence: CDR1 SGHTA, CDR2 FQGNSA. This CDR3 comprises 16 residues. The ends lost 6 bases at V and 3 bases at J; junction bases unmatched: 10. This CDR3 is CASSRPGTGVDYGYTF. CDR3 bases: TGTGCCAGCAGTCGTCCCGGGACAGGGGTAGACTATGGCTACACCTTC.

The chain joins TRBV5-4 to TRBJ2-2; 9 bases are shared with TRBD2. Germline V gene data show CDR1 as SGHNT and CDR2 as YYREEE (reference sequence). The junction had 3 bases not matched to a gene; V was cut back by 2 bases and J by 4 bases. The CDR3 has 15 amino acids. CDR3 amino acids: CASSLAGGSTGELFF. The CDR3 nucleotides are TGTGCCAGCAGCTTAGCGGGAGGTTCCACCGGGGAGCTGTTTTTT.

This clone is a singleton in its sample. J is TRBJ2-5 and V is TRBV19, with 7 nucleotides matching TRBD1. The DNA end lines up better with TRBJ2-7; the J call may be wrong. Germline loops: CDR1 LNHDA, CDR2 SQIVND (reference sequence). The CDR3 has 13 residues. CDR3 nucleotides: TGTGCCAGTAGTCCAGGGGGATACTACGAGCAGTACTTC. Its translation is CASSPGGYYEQYF.

The chain combines TRBV14 with TRBJ2-7; 8 bases agree with TRBD2. The V segment lost 4 bases and the J segment 6 bases; nucleotides outside the gene matches: 5. The CDR3 has 13 residues. The germline gives CDR1 SGHDN, CDR2 FVKESK. The CDR3, as DNA: TGTGCCAGCAGCCCAGTCCGGGGGGGCGAGCAGTACTTC. This codes for CASSPVRGGEQYF.

The V gene is TRBV25-1, the J gene TRBJ2-1; 9 bases are a match to TRBD2. With V trimmed by 5 bases and J by 4 bases, 12 bases remained unmatched. This CDR3 has 17 residues. CDR1 is MGHDK and CDR2 is SYGVNS in the germline V gene. This CDR3 reads CASSRAGGPVGYNEQFF. The CDR3 DNA reads TGTGCCAGCAGTAGAGCGGGGGGTCCTGTGGGGTACAATGAGCAGTTCTTC.

This chain connects TRBV7-2 to TRBJ2-3; a weak D match, TRBD1 (6 bases). The CDR3 spans 16 residues. V lost 3 bases to trimming and J lost 6 bases, with 19 bases between them. CDR1 SGHTA and CDR2 FQGNSA come from the germline V gene. The CDR3 reads CASSLDRTAGGDTQYF. For the CDR3, the DNA is TGTGCCAGCAGCTTGGATCGGACAGCCGGTGGGGATACGCAGTATTTT.

This chain connects TRBV28 to TRBJ2-4, with 10 bases fitting TRBD2. CDR1 is MDHEN and CDR2 is SYDVKM in the germline V gene. The J segment lost 0 bases and the V segment lost 6 bases, leaving 8 bases of the junction unmatched. This CDR3 spans 17 amino acids. The CDR3 DNA follows: TGTGCCAGCAGCAAAATAGCGGGAGGACTAGCCAAAAACATTCAGTACTTC. Protein product: CASSKIAGGLAKNIQYF.

V and J are TRBV7-3 and TRBJ2-2, with 8 bases fitting TRBD2. V shed 6 bases, J shed 4 bases, and the junction held 13 bases outside the gene matches. The CDR3 runs 17 residues. The V gene's germline CDR1 is SGHTA and CDR2 FQGTGA. CDR3 DNA: TGTGCCAGCAGTCCCGGGGGGGTAGCGGGTCCCACCGGGGAGCTGTTTTTT. This codes for CASSPGGVAGPTGELFF.

This chain connects TRBV5-4 to TRBJ1-3; no clear D gene. Deletions cut 1 base from V and 7 bases from J, with 6 bases between. CDR1 SGHNT and CDR2 YYREEE come from the germline V gene (reference sequence). This CDR3 has 12 residues. Written as DNA, the CDR3 is TGTGCCAGCAGCTTGACGGGGAACACCATATATTTT. It specifies CASSLTGNTIYF.

This chain connects TRBV2 to TRBJ2-7, with 8 bases aligning to TRBD1. The germline V gene has CDR1 SNHLY and CDR2 FYNNEI. The trim removed 0 bases at V and 3 bases at J, leaving 4 bases unmatched. CDR3 length: 15 residues. The DNA for the CDR3 is TGTGCCAGCAGTGAAGCCGGACAGGGAGGCTACGAGCAGTACTTC. This gives the protein CASSEAGQGGYEQYF.

The chain has TRBV7-9 and TRBJ2-7; 7 bases fit TRBD1. Germline V gene data show CDR1 as SEHNR and CDR2 as FQNEAQ (reference sequence). With 1 base clipped from V and 5 bases from J, the junction kept 8 bases outside the gene matches. The CDR3 extends over 15 amino acids. The CDR3 nucleotides read TGTGCCAGCAGCTTAGAGAACAGGGGTTCACACGAGCAGTACTTC. Translated, it gives CASSLENRGSHEQYF.

This chain links TRBV7-2 with TRBJ2-3; 11 bases are shared with TRBD2. Germline V gene data show CDR1 as SGHTA and CDR2 as FQGNSA. The CDR3 length is 16 residues. The J segment lost 2 bases and the V segment lost 4 bases, leaving 5 bases of the junction unmatched. Written as DNA, the CDR3 is TGTGCCAGCAGCTCACTAGCGGGGGCCTTCACAGATACGCAGTATTTT. It codes for CASSSLAGAFTDTQYF.

This clone was observed once. The rearrangement joins TRBV5-1 to TRBJ2-3; TRBD2 agrees at 9 bases. CDR3 length: 14 amino acids. V was pared by 1 base and J by 4 bases, with 1 base of the junction left unmatched. From germline, CDR1 is SGHRS and CDR2 YFSETQ. The CDR3 protein is CASSLSSGADTQYF. For the CDR3, the DNA is TGCGCCAGCAGCTTGTCTAGCGGGGCAGATACGCAGTATTTT.

The CDR3 spells CASSLGVGRNTEAFF. DNA of the CDR3: TGTGCCAGCAGCTTGGGTGTGGGGCGGAACACTGAAGCTTTCTTT. V is TRBV5-8 and J is TRBJ1-1; D perhaps matches TRBD1 (5 bases). The CDR3 covers 15 residues. Germline CDR1 reads SGHTS; CDR2 reads YDEGEE. Trimming removed 0 bases at V and 1 base at J, with 10 bases between.

The genes are TRBV5-1 and TRBJ2-7; TRBD2 matches at 11 bases. Trimming removed 1 base from V and 0 bases from J; junction bases left unmatched: 9. The CDR3 is 18 residues long. Per the germline V gene, CDR1 is SGHRS and CDR2 is YFSETQ. The CDR3 DNA reads TGCGCCAGCAGCTTGACTAGCGGGAGCATAAGGAGCTCCTACGAGCAGTACTTC. Protein product: CASSLTSGSIRSSYEQYF. Filled out from reference TRBV5-1 and TRBJ2-7, the complete variable domain reads KAGVTQTPRYLIKTRGQQVTLSCSPISGHRSVSWYQQTPGQGLQFLFEYFSETQRNKGNFPGRFSGRQFSNSRSEMNVSTLELGDSALYLCASSLTSGSIRSSYEQYFGPGTRLTVT.

V usage is TRBV10-3 and J usage is TRBJ1-1; D possibly corresponds to TRBD1 (5 bases). Between the trimmed V and J ends, which lost 2 bases and 1 base, there was a span of 11 bases. Germline CDR1 ENHRY, CDR2 SYGVKD. The CDR3 loop spans 15 amino acids. CDR3 amino acids: CAISEGGVWNTEAFF. CDR3 in DNA: TGTGCCATCAGTGAGGGAGGGGTATGGAACACTGAAGCTTTCTTT.

The chain has TRBV10-1 and TRBJ2-5; 8 bases fit TRBD1. The assigned J gene may be wrong: the sequence end matches TRBJ2-7 better. The CDR3 length is 15 residues. Germline V gene data show CDR1 as WNHNN and CDR2 as SYGVQD (reference sequence). CDR3 coding DNA: TGCGCCAGCAGTGAGCGACAGGGGAGCTCCTACGAGCAGTACTTC. Amino acids: CASSERQGSSYEQYF.

The CDR3 loop reads CASSSSSSYNEQFF. The CDR3 nucleotides are TGTGCCAGCAGTTCGAGTAGCTCCTACAATGAGCAGTTCTTC. The chain links TRBV28 to TRBJ2-1; unclear D gene. CDR3 length equals 14 residues. Deletions cut 4 bases from V and 0 bases from J, with 7 bases between. Germline V gene sequence: CDR1 MDHEN, CDR2 SYDVKM. The full variable domain, rest sourced from reference TRBV28 and TRBJ2-1, is DVKVTQSSRYLVKRTGEKVFLECVQDMDHENMFWYRQDPGLGLRLIYFSYDVKMKEKGDIPEGYSVSREKKERFSLILESASTNQTSMYLCASSSSSSYNEQFFGPGTRLTVL.

This clone was recorded once. The gene calls are TRBV5-1 and TRBJ1-1, with D unresolved. The CDR3 spans 13 residues. Germline V CDR1 and CDR2: SGHRS, YFSETQ. V gave up 0 bases and J gave up 2 bases, with 5 bases separating them. CDR3 region: CASSLVVNTEAFF. CDR3 nucleotide sequence: TGCGCCAGCAGCTTGGTCGTAAACACTGAAGCTTTCTTT. The variable domain in full, completed from reference TRBV5-1 and TRBJ1-1, reads KAGVTQTPRYLIKTRGQQVTLSCSPISGHRSVSWYQQTPGQGLQFLFEYFSETQRNKGNFPGRFSGRQFSNSRSEMNVSTLELGDSALYLCASSLVVNTEAFFGQGTRLTVV.

The chain links TRBV5-1 to TRBJ2-7; 13 nucleotides match TRBD2. The CDR3 length is 16 residues. Per the germline V gene, CDR1 is SGHRS and CDR2 is YFSETQ. After removal of 4 bases from V and 2 bases from J, the junction contained 6 bases not matched to a gene. CDR3 nucleotide sequence: TGCGCCAGCAGCCTCGCGGGGACTAGCGGGGCCTACGAGCAGTACTTC. It specifies CASSLAGTSGAYEQYF.

This sequence joins TRBV30 and TRBJ2-7, with D unclear. Trimming cost V 2 bases and J 0 bases, with 8 bases left between them. CDR3 length: 13 amino acids. The germline V gene has CDR1 GTSNPN and CDR2 SVGIG (reference sequence). CDR3 nucleotide sequence: TGTGCCTGGAGTAGCCGATTCTCCTACGAGCAGTACTTC. Protein: CAWSSRFSYEQYF.